The next 27 T cell receptor beta chains were all read from a single sample in a study of OX40 agonist ivuxolimab in advanced cancers. Here immunoSEQ multiplex PCR was the method, and the copy in TCRdb shows in-frame clones only, minus some. In the table there are about 150,000 clones, under 95% of which are singletons. This specimen consisted of CD4+ or CD8+ T cells sorted from blood, obtained in a trial of the OX40 agonist ivuxolimab. The receptors were sampled from an adult with an advanced solid tumor such as melanoma, head and neck, liver or kidney cancer.

The genes are TRBV5-5 and TRBJ1-2, with 7 bases that match TRBD1. The CDR3 spans 16 residues. Germline V gene lookup returns CDR1 SGHKS and CDR2 YYEKEE (reference sequence). The ends lost 5 bases at V and 4 bases at J; junction bases unmatched: 14. Written as DNA, the CDR3 is TGTGCCAGCAGTTCCATTCGGGACAGAAACCTCTATGGCTACACCTTC. Residues: CASSSIRDRNLYGYTF.

In its sample, this clone was seen once. The chain couples TRBV11-2 to TRBJ2-4; D not resolved. V was clipped by 0 bases and J by 9 bases, with 15 bases between them. Germline V lookup: CDR1 SGHAT, CDR2 FQNNGV. This CDR3 is built from 15 residues. The CDR3 spells CASSLDASPASIQYF. The CDR3 DNA reads as TGTGCCAGCAGCTTAGATGCGTCTCCCGCCAGCATTCAGTACTTC.

The chain combines TRBV6-1 with TRBJ2-5, with 7 bases aligning to TRBD1. Germline lookup yields CDR1 MNHNS and CDR2 SASEGT. There are 15 residues in the CDR3. The junction had 12 bases not matched to a gene; V was cut back by 6 bases and J by 5 bases. The chain's CDR3 is CASRGDRVIGETQYF. The CDR3, as DNA: TGTGCCAGCAGAGGAGACAGGGTCATAGGGGAGACCCAGTACTTC.

The CDR3 DNA reads TGTGCCAGCACCATAGCGGGGGGGCTCTATGAGCAGTTCTTC. It specifies CASTIAGGLYEQFF. V is TRBV5-4 and J is TRBJ2-1; 11 positions agree with TRBD2. The V segment lost 6 bases and the J segment 8 bases; nucleotides outside the gene matches: 7. This CDR3 comprises 14 residues. CDR1 SGHNT and CDR2 YYREEE come from the germline V gene (reference sequence).

The V gene is TRBV6-1, the J gene TRBJ2-7, with 9 bases lining up with TRBD1. The CDR3 spans 14 residues. The germline V gene has CDR1 MNHNS and CDR2 SASEGT. V lost 6 bases, J lost 6 bases, and 9 bases stayed unmatched. CDR3 in amino acids: CASSAQWTGVEQYF. The CDR3 DNA reads as TGTGCCAGCAGCGCGCAGTGGACAGGGGTCGAGCAGTACTTC.

The CDR3: CASSLPGAFGGTEAFF. CDR3 nucleotide sequence: TGTGCCAGCAGTTTACCGGGGGCGTTTGGTGGCACTGAAGCTTTCTTT. The V and J genes are TRBV28 and TRBJ1-1; tentative D call: TRBD1 (6 bases). Looked up from germline, CDR1 is MDHEN and CDR2 is SYDVKM. The CDR3 is 16 residues long. Trimming removed 2 bases at V and 4 bases at J, with 17 bases between.

The genes are TRBV5-1 and TRBJ2-7; 13 positions agree with TRBD2. The CDR3 sequence is 17 residues long. V was clipped by 0 bases and J by 2 bases; unmatched bases: 5. The germline CDR1 and CDR2 sequences are SGHRS and YFSETQ. The CDR3 nucleotides read TGCGCCAGCAGCTTGGGGCGGACTAGCGGGAGACCCTACGAGCAGTACTTC. Protein product: CASSLGRTSGRPYEQYF.

This chain links TRBV7-3 with TRBJ1-2, with D maybe TRBD1 (5 bases). Looked up from germline, CDR1 is SGHTA and CDR2 is FQGTGA. Between the trimmed V and J ends, which lost 2 bases and 4 bases, there was a span of 14 bases. The CDR3 contains 15 residues. The CDR3 loop is CASSLEGRASYGYTF. CDR3 nucleotide sequence: TGTGCCAGCAGCTTAGAGGGGCGGGCGTCCTATGGCTACACCTTC.

The J gene is TRBJ2-1, the V gene TRBV7-3; 8 bases line up with TRBD1. CDR1 and CDR2 (germline): SGHTA, FQGTGA. V dropped 6 bases and J dropped 8; count of bases not matched to a gene: 12. CDR3 length: 15 amino acids. CDR3 residues: CASRYPGGSGHEQFF. The CDR3 DNA is TGTGCCAGCAGGTATCCAGGGGGCAGCGGACATGAGCAGTTCTTC.

This clone has more than one count but fewer than ten. The chain joins TRBV11-3 to TRBJ2-3; D may be TRBD1 (5 bases). Germline CDR1 and CDR2: SGHNT and YENEEA. CDR3 length equals 15 residues. The ends were cut back, 2 bases at V and 0 bases at J, with 9 bases in the middle. CDR3 bases: TGTGCCAGCAGCTTAAGGGGCGTTAGCACAGATACGCAGTATTTT. It specifies CASSLRGVSTDTQYF.

This clone was observed a handful of times. The J gene is TRBJ1-5, the V gene TRBV30, with D possibly TRBD1 on 5 matching bases. Germline V gene lookup returns CDR1 GTSNPN and CDR2 SVGIG (reference sequence). The V gene lost 3 bases and the J gene lost 0 bases, with 12 bases spanning the gap. The CDR3 extends over 15 amino acids. CDR3 bases: TGTGCCTGGAGAAACAGGAGAGATAGCAATCAGCCCCAGCATTTT. Encoded protein: CAWRNRRDSNQPQHF.

V is TRBV5-6 and J is TRBJ2-7, with a possible D match to TRBD1 (6 bases). The CDR3 has 14 residues. V lost 2 bases and J lost 2, with 11 bases in between. The germline V gene encodes CDR1 SGHDT and CDR2 YYEEEE. As DNA, the CDR3 is TGTGCCAGCAGCTTACCAGGACAGCCCTACGAGCAGTACTTC. Residues: CASSLPGQPYEQYF.

The chain has TRBV19 and TRBJ1-1; no clear D gene. Trimming shortened V by 6 bases and J by 4 bases, and 9 bases separated the two germline ends. The CDR3 spans 12 residues. The germline gives CDR1 LNHDA, CDR2 SQIVND (reference sequence). DNA for the CDR3: TGTGCCAGTAGAGTTGGGATCACTGAAGCTTTCTTT. Protein sequence: CASRVGITEAFF.

This chain uses TRBV5-1 with TRBJ2-1; D gene unclear. Trimming removed 3 bases from V and 5 bases from J, with 9 bases in between. CDR3 length equals 13 residues. CDR1 is SGHRS and CDR2 is YFSETQ in the germline V gene. The CDR3 protein is CASSSGPNNEQFF. The CDR3 region has the DNA TGCGCCAGCAGCTCCGGCCCCAACAATGAGCAGTTCTTC.

The chain links TRBV6-6 to TRBJ2-3, with 8 bases aligning to TRBD1. Germline-derived CDR1 and CDR2 are MNHNY and SVGAGI (reference sequence). J was trimmed by 6 bases and V by 7 bases; bases with no gene match: 15. The CDR3 contains 16 residues. CDR3 amino acids: CASTPQGARDLDTQYF. The CDR3 DNA is TGTGCCAGCACCCCTCAGGGGGCTAGAGACTTGGATACGCAGTATTTT.

This clone was observed a single time. This sequence joins TRBV9 and TRBJ2-5; tentatively, D is TRBD2 (6 bases). Germline CDR1 is SGDLS and CDR2 is YYNGEE. CDR3 length equals 13 residues. The germline V and J ends were trimmed by 0 bases and 6 bases, with 9 bases remaining between them. The CDR3 is CASSVVGGQTQYF. CDR3 sequence (DNA): TGTGCCAGCAGCGTAGTGGGGGGTCAGACCCAGTACTTC. Together with reference TRBV9 and TRBJ2-5, the CDR3 gives the full variable domain: DSGVTQTPKHLITATGQRVTLRCSPRSGDLSVYWYQQSLDQGLQFLIQYYNGEERAKGNILERFSAQQFPDLHSELNLSSLELGDSALYFCASSVVGGQTQYFGPGTRLLVL.

The chain couples TRBV19 to TRBJ2-5; D is undetermined. Germline values: CDR1 LNHDA, CDR2 SQIVND (reference sequence). This CDR3 spans 14 amino acids. Trimming removed 6 bases at V and 0 bases at J, with 11 bases between. The CDR3 spells CASRKTAYQETQYF. CDR3 DNA sequence: TGTGCCAGTAGGAAAACAGCGTACCAAGAGACCCAGTACTTC.

The rearrangement joins TRBV5-8 to TRBJ1-5; 9 nucleotides match TRBD1. Germline-derived CDR1 and CDR2 are SGHTS and YDEGEE. V was pared by 0 bases and J by 4 bases, with 11 bases of the junction left unmatched. The CDR3 sequence is 18 residues long. CDR3 protein: CASSLELTSGTGNQPQHF. The DNA for the CDR3 is TGTGCCAGCAGCTTGGAGTTAACCTCCGGGACAGGGAATCAGCCCCAGCATTTT.

The chain combines TRBV5-4 with TRBJ2-1; TRBD2 aligns across 8 bases. The CDR3 covers 15 residues. Germline assignment: CDR1 SGHNT and CDR2 YYREEE (reference sequence). The trim removed 2 bases at V and 3 bases at J, leaving 4 bases unmatched. This CDR3 is CASSFRAGDYNEQFF. DNA for the CDR3: TGTGCCAGCAGCTTTAGAGCGGGGGACTACAATGAGCAGTTCTTC.

Note on this clone: Relative to the germline gene, one junction end is altered; a read error may explain this. V gene TRBV30 combines with J gene TRBJ2-3; 9 bases fit TRBD2. The germline CDR1 and CDR2 sequences are GTSNPN and SVGIG (reference sequence). The CDR3 is made up of 13 amino acids. CDR3 amino acids: CARRGLAADTQYF. The DNA for the CDR3 is TGTGCCAGGAGGGGACTAGCCGCAGATACGCAGTATTTT.

The genes are TRBV29-1 and TRBJ1-1, with a weak D call TRBD1 (5 bases). V shed 4 bases and J shed 4 bases, with 10 bases lying between them. Germline-derived CDR1 and CDR2 are SQVTM and ANQGSEA. There are 12 residues in the CDR3. CDR3 coding DNA: TGCAGCGTTGTTCCAGGGACCACTGAAGCTTTCTTT. Amino acids: CSVVPGTTEAFF.

The chain links TRBV5-1 to TRBJ2-5; D uncertain. Trimming pared 5 bases from V and 2 bases from J, leaving 4 bases between. The germline V gene has CDR1 SGHRS and CDR2 YFSETQ. This CDR3 is built from 11 residues. In nucleotides, the CDR3 is TGCGCCAGCAGTCAACAAGAGACCCAGTACTTC. Amino acids: CASSQQETQYF.

The V call is TRBV6-1, the J call TRBJ1-1; D might be TRBD1 (6 bases). Germline-derived CDR1 and CDR2 are MNHNS and SASEGT. This CDR3 contains 13 residues. The V end lost 5 bases, the J end lost 4 bases, and 11 bases lay between the germline ends. In nucleotides, the CDR3 is TGTGCCAGCAGTTATCAGGGGCTCACTGAAGCTTTCTTT. Amino acid sequence: CASSYQGLTEAFF.

This chain uses TRBV6-6 with TRBJ1-3; maybe TRBD1 (6 bases). The CDR3 extends over 15 amino acids. Deletions cut 6 bases from V and 0 bases from J, with 12 bases between. Germline CDR1 reads MNHNY; CDR2 reads SVGAGI (reference sequence). The CDR3 spells CASRADRSSGNTIYF. In DNA, the CDR3 is TGTGCCAGCAGGGCTGACAGGTCCTCTGGAAACACCATATATTTT.

This clone was seen more than once but under ten times. V gene TRBV6-5 combines with J gene TRBJ2-7; TRBD1 agrees at 12 bases. CDR1 and CDR2 (germline): MNHEY, SVGAGI. The V and J ends lost 7 bases and 6 bases, in that order; junction bases with no gene match: 7. This CDR3 is 14 amino acids long. The chain's CDR3 is CASTGGTGGGEQYF. CDR3 DNA: TGTGCCAGCACGGGGGGGACAGGGGGCGGCGAGCAGTACTTC.

The V gene is TRBV19, the J gene TRBJ1-2; 11 nucleotides align to TRBD1. Germline trimming cut 7 bases from V and 8 bases from J; bases unmatched to any gene: 9. The CDR3 extends over 14 amino acids. Germline values: CDR1 LNHDA, CDR2 SQIVND (reference sequence). The CDR3 coding sequence is TGTGCCAGTAAGCGTTGGGACAGGGGGACCGGCTACACCTTC. This codes for CASKRWDRGTGYTF.

CDR3 DNA: TGCGCCAGTCGACAGGGTGTCCACGAGCAGTACTTC. Translated: CASRQGVHEQYF. The V gene is TRBV5-1, the J gene TRBJ2-7, with TRBD1 matching 7 bases. V lost 8 bases to trimming and J lost 5 bases; unmatched junction nucleotides: 7. CDR1 is SGHRS and CDR2 is YFSETQ in the germline V gene. The CDR3 is 12 residues long.